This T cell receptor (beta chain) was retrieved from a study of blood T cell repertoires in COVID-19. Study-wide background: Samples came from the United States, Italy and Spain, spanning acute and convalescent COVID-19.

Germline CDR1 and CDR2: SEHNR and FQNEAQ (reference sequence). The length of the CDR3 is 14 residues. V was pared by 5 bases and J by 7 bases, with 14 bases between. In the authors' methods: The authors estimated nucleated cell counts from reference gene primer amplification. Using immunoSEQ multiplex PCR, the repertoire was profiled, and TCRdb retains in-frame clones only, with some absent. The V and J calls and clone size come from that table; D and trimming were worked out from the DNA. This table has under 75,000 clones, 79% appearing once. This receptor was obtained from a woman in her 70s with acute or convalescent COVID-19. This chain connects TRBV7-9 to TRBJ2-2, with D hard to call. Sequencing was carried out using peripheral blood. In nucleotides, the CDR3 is TGTGCCAGCAGCCGATCTAGTCCCGGCGGGGAGCTGTTTTTT. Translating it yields CASSRSSPGGELFF.